This TCR beta chain was sequenced for a study of cytomegalovirus exposure and HLA in healthy donors. Vbeta (60) and Jbeta (13) primers were used in the PCR. Repertoires were generated with immunoSEQ multiplex PCR, while TCRdb's copy carries only in-frame clones and drops some. The repertoire consists of approximately 280,000 clones, with approximately 90% occurring once and the leading ten covering 3.5% to 4%. CDR1 and CDR2 from the germline V gene are LNHDA and SQIVND (reference sequence). V lost 7 bases and J lost 4; bases outside the gene matches: 9. CDR3 length equals 15 residues. The TCR comes from a man between 35 and 55 years old in good health and CMV-seropositive. The sample taken for sequencing was PBMCs. The chain combines TRBV19 with TRBJ1-2, with 10 bases fitting TRBD1. The DNA for the CDR3 is TGTGCCAGTATTAATGTCCGGGACAGGGGCTATGGCTACACCTTC. The encoded protein is CASINVRDRGYGYTF.